Below, one TCR beta chain is given with its context. Its target is unknown. This entry belongs to a study of shared clonotypes between healthy human individuals. Broader study findings: The study generally estimated greater richness for naive than memory subsets.

A roughly 200 ng quantity of DNA, 30,000 to 35,000 T cell genomes, went into the sorted-subset replicate PCRs. Sequencing used immunoSEQ multiplex PCR; TCRdb keeps in-frame clones, though not all of them. Of roughly 2.6 million clones listed, just over 90% are singletons. Germline CDR1 reads LGHNA; CDR2 reads YNFKEQ. V dropped 5 bases and J dropped 9 bases, with 17 bases sitting between them. The CDR3 contains 15 residues. Source material: naive CD4+ T cells sorted from blood. Subset: CD45RA+ positively selected. This TCR derives from a man aged 18-30 years in good health. The rearrangement joins TRBV4-2 to TRBJ1-6; D is uncertain. The CDR3, as DNA: TGTGCCAGCAGCAGATCACTTCCCTTCTCTTCACCCCTCCACTTT. Residues: CASSRSLPFSSPLHF.